The 9 T cell receptor beta chains in this list originate from one sample, sequenced in a study of blood T cell repertoires in COVID-19. Assay used: immunoSEQ multiplex PCR; TCRdb lists only in-frame clones, some missing. The sample carries a few hundred thousand clones, over 75% recorded once. The sequencing input was peripheral blood. All receptors derive from a human donor in a cohort sampled during active COVID-19.

This clone came up a few times. The chain employs TRBV23-1 and TRBJ1-3; D is unresolved. TRBV23-1 is annotated as an ORF whose role is uncertain. The CDR3 is 14 amino acids. Trimming shortened V by 3 bases and J by 0 bases, and 6 bases separated the two germline ends. The DNA for the CDR3 is TGCGCCAGCAGTCATTCGGGCTCTGGAAACACCATATATTTT. The encoded protein is CASSHSGSGNTIYF.

This chain links TRBV7-9 with TRBJ2-5, with D maybe TRBD2 (5 bases). Germline CDR1 SEHNR, CDR2 FQNEAQ (reference sequence). Trimming pared 2 bases from V and 5 bases from J, leaving 12 bases between. The length of the CDR3 is 14 residues. DNA for the CDR3: TGTGCCAGCAGCTTATCCCTACCGGGGGAGACCCAGTACTTC. Protein: CASSLSLPGETQYF.

V usage is TRBV28 and J usage is TRBJ2-7; 10 nucleotides line up with TRBD1. The CDR3 consists of 16 residues. Looked up from germline, CDR1 is MDHEN and CDR2 is SYDVKM. The J segment lost 5 bases and the V segment lost 2 bases, leaving 9 bases of the junction unmatched. CDR3 amino acids: CASSLRTGGNKNEQYF. In DNA, the CDR3 is TGTGCCAGCAGTTTAAGGACAGGGGGGAATAAGAACGAGCAGTACTTC.

This chain connects TRBV7-2 to TRBJ2-3; 7 bases fit TRBD2. The CDR3 totals 18 residues. Unmatched junction bases numbered 10, after V lost 0 bases and J lost 1 base. From germline, CDR1 is SGHTA and CDR2 FQGNSA. CDR3 region: CASSLAGRAGAGTDTQYF. The CDR3 region has the DNA TGTGCCAGCAGCTTAGCAGGGCGGGCGGGAGCTGGCACAGATACGCAGTATTTT. Variable domain in full (rest from reference TRBV7-2 and TRBJ2-3): GAGVSQSPSNKVTEKGKDVELRCDPISGHTALYWYRQSLGQGLEFLIYFQGNSAPDKSGLPSDRFSAERTGGSVSTLTIQRTQQEDSAVYLCASSLAGRAGAGTDTQYFGPGTRLTVL.

This clone was found a few times. V and J are TRBV7-9 and TRBJ2-2; the match to TRBD2 covers 7 bases. V gave up 1 base and J gave up 0 bases; unmatched junction bases: 2. The CDR3 spans 16 residues. Germline values: CDR1 SEHNR, CDR2 FQNEAQ (reference sequence). DNA of the CDR3: TGTGCCAGCAGCTTAGGGCTAGCGGCGAACACCGGGGAGCTGTTTTTT. Encoded protein: CASSLGLAANTGELFF.

The chain couples TRBV7-2 to TRBJ2-1; the D is unclear. Looked up from germline, CDR1 is SGHTA and CDR2 is FQGNSA. V lost 1 base and J 8 bases, leaving 12 bases between the germline ends. The CDR3 contains 14 residues. In DNA form, the CDR3 reads TGTGCCAGCAGCTTAGACAGAAGTTACCATGAGCAGTTCTTC. Protein product: CASSLDRSYHEQFF.

For this clone: Other DNA sequences in this specimen translate into the identical CDR3. The gene calls are TRBV11-2 and TRBJ2-7; 7 bases agree with TRBD1. Looked up from germline, CDR1 is SGHAT and CDR2 is FQNNGV. The V gene end was trimmed by 3 bases and the J gene end by 0 bases; junction bases not matched to a gene: 2. The CDR3 is 14 amino acids. The CDR3 loop is CASSLDRSSYEQYF. The CDR3 bases are TGTGCCAGCAGCTTGGACAGGTCCTCCTACGAGCAGTACTTC.

This clone was recorded only once. This chain connects TRBV30 to TRBJ2-1; TRBD2 agrees at 12 bases. This CDR3 has 13 amino acids. Per the germline V gene, CDR1 is GTSNPN and CDR2 is SVGIG (reference sequence). V trimming: 3 bases; J trimming: 13 bases; junction bases outside the gene matches: 7. In nucleotides, the CDR3 is TGTGCCTGGAGGTCGGGACTAGCGGGTTATCAGTTCTTC. It is translated as CAWRSGLAGYQFF.

This clone came up a few times. The rearrangement links TRBV21-1 to TRBJ2-7; the table calls TRBD1, which could not be checked here. TRBV21-1 is a known pseudogene. There are 17 residues in the CDR3. The DNA for the CDR3 is TGTGCCAGCAGCAACGCCCCCCGGACAGGGAGCTCCTACGAGCAGTACTTC. It yields the protein CASSNAPRTGSSYEQYF.